This entry lists 3 T cell receptor beta chains sequenced from one sample in a study of T cells after yellow fever vaccination. One entry per CDR3 protein, called by TCRdb with MiXCR from the 5' RACE reads. The sample holds 300,000 to 350,000 distinct CDR3 sequences; roughly 8.3% are singletons and the top ten take 17%. The specimen comprised PBMCs, sampled about 49 days after the first yellow fever vaccination. The receptors derive from a man between 18 and 35 years old who received the YFV17D yellow fever vaccine.

The chain uses TRBV5-1 and TRBJ2-1, with no clear D. Trimming pared 4 bases from V and 4 bases from J, leaving 21 bases between. Germline CDR1 is SGHRS and CDR2 is YFSETQ. The CDR3 loop spans 17 amino acids. The CDR3 region is CASSRDGVGPWYNEQFF. The DNA for the CDR3 is TGCGCCAGCAGCCGAGATGGGGTTGGCCCTTGGTACAATGAGCAGTTCTTC.

The V call is TRBV5-1, the J call TRBJ2-3; tentatively, D is TRBD2 (5 bases). This CDR3 is built from 12 residues. Trimming removed 3 bases at V and 8 bases at J, with 10 bases between. The germline V gene encodes CDR1 SGHRS and CDR2 YFSETQ. The CDR3 DNA follows: TGCGCCAGCAGCTCAGGACTGGCTACGCAGTATTTT. Amino acid sequence: CASSSGLATQYF.

The chain is built from TRBV19 and TRBJ2-1, with 8 bases fitting TRBD2. V shed 10 bases and J 4 bases; nucleotides not matched to a gene: 6. Germline-derived CDR1 and CDR2 are LNHDA and SQIVND (reference sequence). The CDR3 loop spans 13 amino acids. CDR3 protein: CATRAGGYNEQFF. The DNA for the CDR3 is TGTGCCACTAGGGCGGGGGGTTACAATGAGCAGTTCTTC.